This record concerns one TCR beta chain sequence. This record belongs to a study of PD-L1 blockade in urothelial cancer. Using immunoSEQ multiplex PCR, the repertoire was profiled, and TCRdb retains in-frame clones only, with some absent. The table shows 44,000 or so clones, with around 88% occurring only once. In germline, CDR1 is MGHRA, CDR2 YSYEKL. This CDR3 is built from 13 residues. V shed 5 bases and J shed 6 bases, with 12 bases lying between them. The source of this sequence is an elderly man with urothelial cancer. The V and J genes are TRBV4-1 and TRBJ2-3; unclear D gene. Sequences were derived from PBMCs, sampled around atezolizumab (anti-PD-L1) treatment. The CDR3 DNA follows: TGCGCCAGCAGCAATGCCTTCGGGGATACGCAGTATTTT. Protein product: CASSNAFGDTQYF.